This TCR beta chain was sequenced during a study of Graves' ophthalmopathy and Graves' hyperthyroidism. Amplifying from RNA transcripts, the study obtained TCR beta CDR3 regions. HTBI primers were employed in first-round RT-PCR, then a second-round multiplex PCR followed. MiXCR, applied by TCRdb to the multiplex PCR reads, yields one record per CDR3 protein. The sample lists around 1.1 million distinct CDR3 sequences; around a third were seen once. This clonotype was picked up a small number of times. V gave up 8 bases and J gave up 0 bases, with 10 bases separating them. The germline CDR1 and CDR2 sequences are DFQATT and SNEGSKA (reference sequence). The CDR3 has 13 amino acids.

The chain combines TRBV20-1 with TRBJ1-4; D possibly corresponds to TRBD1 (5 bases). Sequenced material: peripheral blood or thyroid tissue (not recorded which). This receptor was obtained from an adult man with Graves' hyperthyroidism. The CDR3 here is CSTKTATNEKLFF. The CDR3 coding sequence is TGCAGTACAAAGACAGCAACTAATGAAAAACTGTTTTTT.